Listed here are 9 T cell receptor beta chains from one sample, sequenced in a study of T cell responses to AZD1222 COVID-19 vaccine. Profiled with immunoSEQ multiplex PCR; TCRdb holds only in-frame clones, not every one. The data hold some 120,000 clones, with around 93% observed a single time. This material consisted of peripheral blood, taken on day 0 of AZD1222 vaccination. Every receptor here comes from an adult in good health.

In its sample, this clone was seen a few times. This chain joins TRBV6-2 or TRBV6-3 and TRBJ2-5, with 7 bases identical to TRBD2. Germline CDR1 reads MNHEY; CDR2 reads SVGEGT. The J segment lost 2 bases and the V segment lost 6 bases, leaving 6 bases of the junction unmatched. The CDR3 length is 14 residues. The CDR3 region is CASSSTSAQETQYF. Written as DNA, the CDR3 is TGTGCCAGCAGCTCCACTAGCGCGCAAGAGACCCAGTACTTC.

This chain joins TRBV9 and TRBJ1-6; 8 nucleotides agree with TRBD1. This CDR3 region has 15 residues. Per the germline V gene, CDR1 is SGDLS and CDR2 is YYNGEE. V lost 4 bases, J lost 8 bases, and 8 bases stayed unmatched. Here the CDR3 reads CASSRPGTGDSPLHF. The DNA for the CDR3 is TGTGCCAGCAGCCGTCCCGGGACAGGAGATTCACCCCTCCACTTT. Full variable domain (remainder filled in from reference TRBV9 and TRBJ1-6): DSGVTQTPKHLITATGQRVTLRCSPRSGDLSVYWYQQSLDQGLQFLIQYYNGEERAKGNILERFSAQQFPDLHSELNLSSLELGDSALYFCASSRPGTGDSPLHFGNGTRLTVT.

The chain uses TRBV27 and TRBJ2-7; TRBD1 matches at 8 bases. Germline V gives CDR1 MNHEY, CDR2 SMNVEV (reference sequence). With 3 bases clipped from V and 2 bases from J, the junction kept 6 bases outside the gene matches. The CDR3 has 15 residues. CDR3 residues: CASSFLGQGPYEQYF. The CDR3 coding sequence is TGTGCCAGCAGTTTTCTTGGACAGGGCCCCTACGAGCAGTACTTC.

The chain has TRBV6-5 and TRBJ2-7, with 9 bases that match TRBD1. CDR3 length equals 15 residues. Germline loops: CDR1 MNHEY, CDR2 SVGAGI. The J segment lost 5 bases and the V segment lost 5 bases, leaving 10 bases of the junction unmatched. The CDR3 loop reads CASSMAGTGFNEQYF. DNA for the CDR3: TGTGCCAGCAGTATGGCCGGGACAGGGTTCAACGAGCAGTACTTC.

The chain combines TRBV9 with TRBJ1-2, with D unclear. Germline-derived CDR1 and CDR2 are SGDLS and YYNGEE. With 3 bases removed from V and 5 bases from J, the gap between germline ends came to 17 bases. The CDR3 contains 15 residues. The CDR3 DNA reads TGTGCCAGCAGCGGTCCGTATCCGGAGAGGTATGGCTACACCTTC. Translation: CASSGPYPERYGYTF.

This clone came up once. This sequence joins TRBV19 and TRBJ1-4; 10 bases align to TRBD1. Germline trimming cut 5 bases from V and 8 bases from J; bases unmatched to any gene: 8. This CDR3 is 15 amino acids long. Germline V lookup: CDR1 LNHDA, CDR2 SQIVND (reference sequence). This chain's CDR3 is CASSQDGTGDEKLFF. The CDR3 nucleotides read TGTGCCAGTAGTCAAGACGGGACAGGGGACGAAAAACTGTTTTTT. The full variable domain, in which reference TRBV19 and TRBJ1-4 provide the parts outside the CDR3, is DGGITQSPKYLFRKEGQNVTLSCEQNLNHDAMYWYRQDPGQGLRLIYYSQIVNDFQKGDIAEGYSVSREKKESFPLTVTSAQKNPTAFYLCASSQDGTGDEKLFFGSGTQLSVL.

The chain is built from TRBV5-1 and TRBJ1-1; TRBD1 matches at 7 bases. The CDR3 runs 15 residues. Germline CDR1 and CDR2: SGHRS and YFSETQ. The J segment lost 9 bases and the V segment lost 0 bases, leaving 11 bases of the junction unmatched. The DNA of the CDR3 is TGCGCCAGCAGCTTGGATATCGGGGCAGGGGGTAAAGCTTTCTTT. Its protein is CASSLDIGAGGKAFF. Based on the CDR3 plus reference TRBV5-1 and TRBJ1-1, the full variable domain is KAGVTQTPRYLIKTRGQQVTLSCSPISGHRSVSWYQQTPGQGLQFLFEYFSETQRNKGNFPGRFSGRQFSNSRSEMNVSTLELGDSALYLCASSLDIGAGGKAFFGQGTRLTVV.

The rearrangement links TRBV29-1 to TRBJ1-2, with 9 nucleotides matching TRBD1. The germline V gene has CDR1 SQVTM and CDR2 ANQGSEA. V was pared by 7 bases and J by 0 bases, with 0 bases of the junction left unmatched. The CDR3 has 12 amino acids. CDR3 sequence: CSGQGANYGYTF. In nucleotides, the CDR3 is TGCAGCGGACAGGGGGCTAACTATGGCTACACCTTC.

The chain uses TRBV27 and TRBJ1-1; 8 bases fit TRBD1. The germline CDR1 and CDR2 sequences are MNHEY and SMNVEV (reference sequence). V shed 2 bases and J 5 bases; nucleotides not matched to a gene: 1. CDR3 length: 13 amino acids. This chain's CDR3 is CASSLNRGTEAFF. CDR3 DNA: TGTGCCAGCAGTTTAAACAGGGGGACTGAAGCTTTCTTT.